Listed here is a single T cell receptor (beta chain). The antigen is undetermined. Measured with immunoSEQ multiplex PCR; TCRdb has only the in-frame clones, and not every one. This sample yields about 17,000 clones, of which about 80% are seen a single time; about 11% belongs to the top ten. Before the COVID-19 pandemic, during about 2011-2019, CD4+ T cells were taken from unexposed donors. CD4+ T cells were isolated from the cells after less than 13 days of culture. Unexposed-donor CD4+ T cells were probed with SARS-CoV-2 S/N and four cold-coronavirus spikes, cells permitting. PBMCs were plated at around 2 million per well in IL-2-containing medium. Germline assignment: CDR1 SGHRS and CDR2 YFSETQ. The CDR3 has 14 amino acids. Losses at the gene ends were 0 bases for V and 3 bases for J; bases not matched to a gene: 1. The sample originates from a study of CD4 T cells in relation to SARS-CoV-2 and coronaviruses. Study-wide background: TCR beta CDR3s were sequenced after approximately ten-day antigen culture of PBMCs. Crossreactive spike epitopes shared across donors were mapped to their HLA restriction.

Specimen: CD4+ T cells from PBMCs, cultured in vitro. The receptor comes from a human donor in good health. J is TRBJ2-5 and V is TRBV5-1; 8 bases map to TRBD2. The CDR3 DNA reads as TGCGCCAGCAGCTTGGTTAGCGGGGAAGAGACCCAGTACTTC. Protein sequence: CASSLVSGEETQYF.